Below are 26 T cell receptor beta chains sequenced from a single sample in a study of graft-versus-host responses after intestinal transplantation. Only in-frame clones appear in the TCRdb table, and some are missing; sequencing was by immunoSEQ multiplex PCR. This table has over 100,000 clones, 85% to 95% appearing once. No antigen has been assigned to these receptors. Sequencing used unstimulated CD8+ T cells sorted from spleen or lymph node cells, obtained before transplant. The origin of the receptors is a human donor who was the organ donor for an intestinal transplant.

The J gene is TRBJ2-1, the V gene TRBV12-5; possibly TRBD2 for D (6 bases). The CDR3 consists of 12 residues. Trimming shortened V by 7 bases and J by 6 bases, and 10 bases separated the two germline ends. Germline V CDR1 and CDR2: LGHNT, FRNRAP. For the CDR3, the DNA is TGTGCTAGTGTGCGGGGCTCCAATGAGCAGTTCTTC. It translates to CASVRGSNEQFF.

The rearrangement links TRBV19 to TRBJ1-2; D is unclear. Trimming stripped 7 bases from V and 3 bases from J, with 9 bases between. The CDR3 covers 12 residues. Germline V gene sequence: CDR1 LNHDA, CDR2 SQIVND (reference sequence). The CDR3 DNA sequence: TGTGCCAGTATACCCACCCACTATGGCTACACCTTC. It translates to CASIPTHYGYTF.

The chain employs TRBV5-1 and TRBJ2-7; 8 nucleotides agree with TRBD1. This CDR3 comprises 12 residues. Germline V CDR1 and CDR2: SGHRS, YFSETQ. The V gene end was trimmed by 2 bases and the J gene end by 6 bases; junction bases not matched to a gene: 1. Written as DNA, the CDR3 is TGCGCCAGCAGCTTAACAGGGGGCGAGCAGTACTTC. It codes for CASSLTGGEQYF. Drawing the rest from reference TRBV5-1 and TRBJ2-7, the complete variable domain is KAGVTQTPRYLIKTRGQQVTLSCSPISGHRSVSWYQQTPGQGLQFLFEYFSETQRNKGNFPGRFSGRQFSNSRSEMNVSTLELGDSALYLCASSLTGGEQYFGPGTRLTVT.

The V and J genes are TRBV29-1 and TRBJ1-2; tentatively, D is TRBD1 (6 bases). The CDR3 covers 14 residues. Trimming pared 3 bases from V and 3 bases from J, leaving 14 bases between. Germline V lookup: CDR1 SQVTM, CDR2 ANQGSEA. The CDR3 sequence is CSVDNVEGDYGYTF. The CDR3, as DNA: TGCAGCGTTGATAATGTGGAGGGGGACTATGGCTACACCTTC.

This clone appeared once. This chain links TRBV5-1 with TRBJ2-1; perhaps TRBD2 as D (6 bases). CDR3 size: 15 residues. Germline V gene data show CDR1 as SGHRS and CDR2 as YFSETQ. V was trimmed by 0 bases and J by 5 bases, leaving 12 bases between them. As DNA, the CDR3 is TGCGCCAGCAGCTTGGCCGCGGGGATAAACAATGAGCAGTTCTTC. Translated, it gives CASSLAAGINNEQFF. Variable domain in full (rest from reference TRBV5-1 and TRBJ2-1): KAGVTQTPRYLIKTRGQQVTLSCSPISGHRSVSWYQQTPGQGLQFLFEYFSETQRNKGNFPGRFSGRQFSNSRSEMNVSTLELGDSALYLCASSLAAGINNEQFFGPGTRLTVL.

This chain connects TRBV4-2 to TRBJ1-5; D is unclear. Per germline, CDR1 LGHNA and CDR2 YNFKEQ. V dropped 0 bases and J dropped 0 bases, with 6 bases sitting between them. The CDR3 is 15 residues long. The CDR3 sequence is CASSQEGYSNQPQHF. CDR3 DNA sequence: TGTGCCAGCAGCCAAGAGGGTTATAGCAATCAGCCCCAGCATTTT.

This chain uses TRBV27 with TRBJ1-1; no reliable D call. In germline, CDR1 is MNHEY, CDR2 SMNVEV (reference sequence). V lost 5 bases and J 4 bases, leaving 14 bases between the germline ends. This CDR3 has 14 amino acids. Here the CDR3 reads CASSNWAAGTEAFF. CDR3 DNA: TGTGCCAGCAGTAATTGGGCAGCCGGCACTGAAGCTTTCTTT.

This chain links TRBV10-3 with TRBJ2-3; 12 bases align to TRBD2. The germline V gene has CDR1 ENHRY and CDR2 SYGVKD. This CDR3 is built from 19 residues. V lost 6 bases to trimming and J lost 2 bases; unmatched junction nucleotides: 15. The chain's CDR3 is CAISPKKFRTSGDTDTQYF. CDR3 in DNA: TGTGCCATCAGCCCTAAAAAATTCCGGACTAGCGGGGACACAGATACGCAGTATTTT.

The chain has TRBV6-1 and TRBJ1-2; tentative D call: TRBD1 (5 bases). Germline V gene sequence: CDR1 MNHNS, CDR2 SASEGT. The CDR3 contains 14 residues. The V and J ends lost 6 bases and 6 bases respectively, with 17 bases between them. The CDR3 DNA reads as TGTGCCAGCAGCGGAGGAGGGGAAGGGCATGGCTACACCTTC. Translating gives CASSGGGEGHGYTF.

The V and J genes are TRBV28 and TRBJ1-2; D perhaps matches TRBD1 (5 bases). V was cut by 2 bases and J by 6 bases, with 7 bases left in between. Germline V gene data show CDR1 as MDHEN and CDR2 as SYDVKM. CDR3 length equals 12 residues. CDR3 nucleotide sequence: TGTGCCAGCAGTTTAGTAGGGGATGGCTACACCTTC. It translates to CASSLVGDGYTF.

The chain joins TRBV5-6 to TRBJ1-1; unclear D gene. The CDR3 totals 13 residues. Trimming cost V 4 bases and J 4 bases, with 11 bases left between them. Germline V gene data show CDR1 as SGHDT and CDR2 as YYEEEE. For the CDR3, the DNA is TGTGCCAGCAGCACACAAGGACCCACTGAAGCTTTCTTT. Protein product: CASSTQGPTEAFF. Complete variable domain (other parts from reference TRBV5-6 and TRBJ1-1): DAGVTQSPTHLIKTRGQQVTLRCSPKSGHDTVSWYQQALGQGPQFIFQYYEEEERQRGNFPDRFSGHQFPNYSSELNVNALLLGDSALYLCASSTQGPTEAFFGQGTRLTVV.

The count of this clone is one. The V gene is TRBV7-9, the J gene TRBJ2-2, with 8 nucleotides matching TRBD1. J lost 7 bases, V lost 1 base, and 11 bases had no gene match. Germline V gene sequence: CDR1 SEHNR, CDR2 FQNEAQ (reference sequence). This CDR3 is built from 17 residues. The CDR3, as DNA: TGTGCCAGCAGCTTAGATTTCGGCAGGGGGCGCGGCGGGGAGCTGTTTTTT. It yields the protein CASSLDFGRGRGGELFF.

The chain joins TRBV6-1 to TRBJ2-3; 12 nucleotides line up with TRBD2. The CDR3 loop spans 20 amino acids. J was trimmed by 3 bases and V by 1 base; bases with no gene match: 14. Germline assignment: CDR1 MNHNS and CDR2 SASEGT. The CDR3 sequence is CASSEEGESLAGGWTDTQYF. In DNA form, the CDR3 reads TGTGCCAGCAGTGAAGAGGGGGAGTCTCTAGCGGGAGGGTGGACAGATACGCAGTATTTT.

The chain recombines TRBV7-6 with TRBJ2-7, with 10 bases lining up with TRBD1. V lost 6 bases, J lost 2 bases, and 4 bases stayed unmatched. From germline, CDR1 is SGHVS and CDR2 FNYEAQ. CDR3 size: 14 residues. The CDR3 DNA is TGTGCCAGCAGTCGGGGGACAGGGGCCTACGAGCAGTACTTC. Its protein product is CASSRGTGAYEQYF.

The chain carries TRBV28 and TRBJ2-5; 12 bases agree with TRBD2. The CDR3 covers 18 residues. The germline gives CDR1 MDHEN, CDR2 SYDVKM. Trimming cost V 3 bases and J 5 bases; bases outside gene matches: 13. CDR3 protein: CASSFAELLAGGGETQYF. CDR3 DNA sequence: TGTGCCAGCAGTTTTGCGGAATTACTAGCGGGAGGAGGGGAGACCCAGTACTTC.

In regard to this clone: The sample holds other DNA sequences that translate to the same CDR3. The chain is built from TRBV4-1 and TRBJ1-2; 9 nucleotides agree with TRBD1. The CDR3 runs 13 residues. The germline gives CDR1 MGHRA, CDR2 YSYEKL. With 3 bases clipped from V and 4 bases from J, the junction kept 0 bases outside the gene matches. The chain's CDR3 is CASSQTGGYGYTF. The CDR3 nucleotides read TGCGCCAGCAGCCAGACAGGGGGCTATGGCTACACCTTC.

The CDR3 DNA reads as TGTGCCAGCAGCTTAGCGCTCGGACTACTCTCGGACCAGTTCTTC. As protein: CASSLALGLLSDQFF. The rearrangement uses TRBV7-9 and TRBJ2-1; tentatively, D is TRBD2 (6 bases). Germline V gives CDR1 SEHNR, CDR2 FQNEAQ (reference sequence). Between the trimmed V and J ends, which lost 0 bases and 13 bases, there was a span of 19 bases. The CDR3 is made up of 15 amino acids.

This chain uses TRBV19 with TRBJ1-1, with D tentatively TRBD1 (5 bases). CDR1 and CDR2 from the germline V gene are LNHDA and SQIVND (reference sequence). The germline V and J ends were trimmed by 3 bases and 1 base, with 15 bases remaining between them. The CDR3 runs 16 residues. This CDR3 reads CASSIGGDDWNTEAFF. The CDR3 DNA reads TGTGCCAGTAGTATCGGCGGGGACGATTGGAACACTGAAGCTTTCTTT.

This clone was counted once. The chain uses TRBV10-1 and TRBJ2-1; 8 positions match TRBD2. V shed 0 bases, J shed 6 bases, and the junction held 1 base outside the gene matches. Germline assignment: CDR1 WNHNN and CDR2 SYGVQD (reference sequence). The CDR3 is 14 amino acids. CDR3 in amino acids: CASSESGTSNEQFF. The CDR3 DNA reads TGCGCCAGCAGTGAGTCCGGGACTAGCAATGAGCAGTTCTTC.

In its sample, this clone was seen once. The rearrangement links TRBV5-1 to TRBJ2-2; no clear D gene. V lost 3 bases, J lost 6 bases, and 9 bases lay in between. In germline, CDR1 is SGHRS, CDR2 YFSETQ. The length of the CDR3 is 13 residues. The DNA for the CDR3 is TGCGCCAGCAGCTCATGGGGTTCCGGGGAGCTGTTTTTT. Its protein is CASSSWGSGELFF.

The V call is TRBV6-1, the J call TRBJ1-4; D unclear. The V end lost 5 bases, the J end lost 8 bases, and 9 bases lay between the germline ends. This CDR3 contains 12 residues. Germline V gives CDR1 MNHNS, CDR2 SASEGT. The DNA for the CDR3 is TGTGCCAGCAGTTGGGGTGCCGAAAAACTGTTTTTT. Translated, it gives CASSWGAEKLFF.

The chain links TRBV11-2 to TRBJ2-5; 10 nucleotides align to TRBD1. This CDR3 has 14 amino acids. Germline CDR1 and CDR2: SGHAT and FQNNGV. The V and J ends lost 3 bases and 3 bases, in that order; junction bases with no gene match: 1. The CDR3 is CASSLTGGEETQYF. The CDR3 DNA sequence: TGTGCCAGCAGCTTGACAGGGGGCGAAGAGACCCAGTACTTC.

The chain uses TRBV28 and TRBJ2-7; D not certain. Looked up from germline, CDR1 is MDHEN and CDR2 is SYDVKM. V gave up 5 bases and J gave up 1 base, with 18 bases separating them. The CDR3 has 16 residues. CDR3 in amino acids: CASSQRYSTLSYEQYF. In DNA, the CDR3 is TGTGCCAGCAGTCAGCGATATTCGACCCTATCCTACGAGCAGTACTTC.

CDR3 sequence: CASSIPGTTIEQYF. In nucleotides, the CDR3 is TGTGCCAGCAGCATACCCGGGACTACCATCGAGCAGTACTTC. The rearrangement joins TRBV5-6 to TRBJ2-7, with 7 bases identical to TRBD2. CDR1 and CDR2 (germline): SGHDT, YYEEEE. This CDR3 is built from 14 residues. With V trimmed by 4 bases and J by 6 bases, 10 bases remained unmatched.

The chain employs TRBV21-1 and TRBJ2-7; TRBD1, the table's D call, was not compared with the DNA. TRBV21-1 is a pseudogene. The CDR3 loop spans 16 amino acids. The CDR3 nucleotides are TGTGCCAGCAGCACTCTCCGGGACAGGGAGGGTGACGAGCAGTACTTC. Its protein is CASSTLRDREGDEQYF.

Here the CDR3 reads CASSYGGIGDEQFF. CDR3 nucleotide sequence: TGTGCCAGCAGTTACGGGGGGATCGGTGATGAGCAGTTCTTC. The chain uses TRBV6-5 and TRBJ2-1; D perhaps matches TRBD2 (6 bases). V was pared by 2 bases and J by 8 bases, with 13 bases between. The CDR3 spans 14 residues. CDR1 and CDR2 (germline): MNHEY, SVGAGI.